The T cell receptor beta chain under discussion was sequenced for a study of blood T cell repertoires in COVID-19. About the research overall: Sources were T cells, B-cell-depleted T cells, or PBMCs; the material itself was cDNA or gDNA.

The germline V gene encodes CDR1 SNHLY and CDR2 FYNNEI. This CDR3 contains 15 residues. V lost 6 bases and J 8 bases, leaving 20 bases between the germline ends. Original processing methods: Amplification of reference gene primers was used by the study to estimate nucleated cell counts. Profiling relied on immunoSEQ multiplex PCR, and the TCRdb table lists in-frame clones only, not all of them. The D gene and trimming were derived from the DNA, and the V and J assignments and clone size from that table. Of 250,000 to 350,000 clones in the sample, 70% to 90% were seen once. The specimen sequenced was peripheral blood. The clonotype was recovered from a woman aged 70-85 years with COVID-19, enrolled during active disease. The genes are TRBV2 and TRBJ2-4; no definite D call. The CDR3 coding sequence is TGTGCCAGCAGCTCGAATCCAGGTGACACTTACATTCAGTACTTC. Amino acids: CASSSNPGDTYIQYF.